The present TCR beta chain was sequenced within a study of T cells in Graves' hyperthyroidism and ophthalmopathy. RNA transcripts provided the source from which TCR beta CDR3 regions were amplified. When the TCR CDR3 underwent first-round RT-PCR, the HTBI primer set was used. From the multiplex PCR reads, TCRdb called clonotypes with MiXCR, one entry per CDR3 protein. Of hundreds of thousands of distinct CDR3 sequences in the sample, 14% were seen once. Broader study findings: Ophthalmopathy, which appeared later, was predicted by the model a median around 6 months before onset. Blood also carried most thyroid clonotypes expanded above 0.001.

No progression to ophthalmopathy during 18 months of follow-up defined stable disease. Fresh peripheral blood, approximately 10 ml, yielded the PBMCs. Ten or more counts support this clonotype. What it binds is unknown. With 4 bases removed from V and 1 base from J, the gap between germline ends came to 17 bases. Germline V gene sequence: CDR1 MDHEN, CDR2 SYDVKM. This CDR3 has 16 amino acids. This TCR was recovered from a woman between 18 and 29 years old with Graves' hyperthyroidism. The chain uses TRBV28 and TRBJ2-7, with D possibly matching TRBD2 (5 bases). The source material was blood. CDR3 coding DNA: TGTGCCAGCAGTTCCAGACGGGCGGGCGATTCCTACGAGCAGTACTTC. Translation: CASSSRRAGDSYEQYF.